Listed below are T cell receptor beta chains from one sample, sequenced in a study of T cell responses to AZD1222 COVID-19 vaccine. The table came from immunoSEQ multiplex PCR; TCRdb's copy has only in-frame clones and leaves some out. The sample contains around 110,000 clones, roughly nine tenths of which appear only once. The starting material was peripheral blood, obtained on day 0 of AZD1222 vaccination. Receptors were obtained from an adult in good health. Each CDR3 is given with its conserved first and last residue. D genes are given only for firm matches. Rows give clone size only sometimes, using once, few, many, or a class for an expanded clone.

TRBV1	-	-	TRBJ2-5	TGCACCAGCAGCCAAGAGCCCGGGAGAAAGACCCAGTACTTC	CTSSQEPGRKTQYF
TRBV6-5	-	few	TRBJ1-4	TGTGCCAGCAGCCCGGCCTCACCTAATGAAAAACTGTTTTTT	CASSPASPNEKLFF
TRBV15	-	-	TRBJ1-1	TGTGCCACCAGCAGCCTCCGTTTGAACACTGAAGCTTTCTTT	CATSSLRLNTEAFF
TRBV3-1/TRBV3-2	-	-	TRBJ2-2	TGTGCCAGCAGCCAAACGGGGGCCGGGGAGCTGTTTTTT	CASSQTGAGELFF
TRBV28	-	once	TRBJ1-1	TGTGCCAGCAGCCCCTACGGGGGGGTAGTAGCTTTCTTT	CASSPYGGVVAFF
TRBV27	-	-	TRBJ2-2	TGTGCCAGCAGTAAATTGCGGCCGGGCGCCGGGGAGCTGTTTTTT	CASSKLRPGAGELFF
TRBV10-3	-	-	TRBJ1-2	TGTGCCATCAGTAATCCGACAGGCGGCTACACCTTC	CAISNPTGGYTF
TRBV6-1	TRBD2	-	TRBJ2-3	TGTGCCAGCAGTGATTCTAGCGGGGGGTGGGACACAGATACGCAGTATTTT	CASSDSSGGWDTDTQYF
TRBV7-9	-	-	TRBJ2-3	TGTGCCAGCAGCCCGGACTACCTACCCACAGATACGCAGTATTTT	CASSPDYLPTDTQYF
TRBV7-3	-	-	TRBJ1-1	TGTGCCAGCAGCTTAAGGAGGCAGGCAAACACTGAAGCTTTCTTT	CASSLRRQANTEAFF
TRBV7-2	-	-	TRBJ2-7	TGTGCCAGCAGCTCAACAGGGAATCCCCTCTACGAGCAGTACTTC	CASSSTGNPLYEQYF
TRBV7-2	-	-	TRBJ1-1	TGTGCCAGCAGCCACTCCCTTATGGCTGGGCAGGCTTTCTTT	CASSHSLMAGQAFF
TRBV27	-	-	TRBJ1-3	TGTGCCAGCAGTTACCAATCCGGGACTGGAAACACCATATATTTT	CASSYQSGTGNTIYF
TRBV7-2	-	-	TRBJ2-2	TGTGCCAGCAGCTTAGTAGGGCTCACCGGGGAGCTGTTTTTT	CASSLVGLTGELFF
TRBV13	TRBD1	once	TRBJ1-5	TGTGCCAGCAGCTTAGAACAGGGGGCCAGCAATCAGCCCCAGCATTTT	CASSLEQGASNQPQHF
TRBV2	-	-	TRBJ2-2	TGTGCCAGTCGGGGGCAGGGGAACACCGGGGAGCTGTTTTTT	CASRGQGNTGELFF
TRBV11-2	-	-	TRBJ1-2	TGTGCCAGCCGTGAGTCTCCACGCCTACAGGGACGCACCTTC	CASRESPRLQGRTF
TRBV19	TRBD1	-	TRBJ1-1	TGTGCCAGTAGTCCAGGGGGCGCGGGCACTGAAGCTTTCTTT	CASSPGGAGTEAFF
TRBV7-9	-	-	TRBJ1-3	TGTGCCAGCAGCTTCACAGGAACTGGAAACACCATATATTTT	CASSFTGTGNTIYF
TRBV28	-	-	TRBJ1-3	TGTGCCAGCAGTCGGGGGGCTGGAAACACCATATATTTT	CASSRGAGNTIYF
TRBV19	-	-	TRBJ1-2	TGTGCCAGTACCACCACGGGAGTAATTAACTATGGCTACACCTTC	CASTTTGVINYGYTF
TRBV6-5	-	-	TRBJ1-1	TGTGCCAGCAGCAGGGGCACTGAAGCTTTCTTT	CASSRGTEAFF
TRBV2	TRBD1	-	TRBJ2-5	TGTGCCAGTATGGGACAGGGCCCGGAGACCCAGTACTTC	CASMGQGPETQYF
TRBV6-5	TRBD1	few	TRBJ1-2	TGTGCCAGCAGTTACTCAGCGACAGGGCTGGGGGGCTACACCTTC	CASSYSATGLGGYTF
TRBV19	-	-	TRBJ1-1	TGTGCCAGTAGCCCACGACAGGCTGACACTGAAGCTTTCTTT	CASSPRQADTEAFF
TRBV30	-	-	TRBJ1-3	TGTGCCTGGAGCCTGGAAAGGTCTGGAAACACCATATATTTT	CAWSLERSGNTIYF
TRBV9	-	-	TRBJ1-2	TGTGCCAGCAGCGTGAGAACAGGCGGACGGGGCTACACCTTC	CASSVRTGGRGYTF
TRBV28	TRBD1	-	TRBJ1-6	TGTGCCAGCAGTTTATTACAGGGGGAAAATTCACCCCTCCACTTT	CASSLLQGENSPLHF
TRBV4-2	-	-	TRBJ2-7	TGTGCCAGCAGCCAAGTTAGAGAGACCTACGAGCAGTACTTC	CASSQVRETYEQYF
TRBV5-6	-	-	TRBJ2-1	TGTGCCAGCAGCTTGGAGGTCATAAGCTCCTACAATGAGCAGTTCTTC	CASSLEVISSYNEQFF
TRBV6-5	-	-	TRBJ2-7	TGTGCCAGCAGTCTCTCCGGGACGGCTACCTACGAGCAGTACTTC	CASSLSGTATYEQYF
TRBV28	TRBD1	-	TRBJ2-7	TGTGCCAGCAGTTCGGGACAGGGGTTGTACGAGCAGTACTTC	CASSSGQGLYEQYF
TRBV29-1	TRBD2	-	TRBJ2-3	TGCAGCGCGACTAGCGGGGCTAGCACAGATACGCAGTATTTT	CSATSGASTDTQYF
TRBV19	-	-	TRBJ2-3	TGTGCCAGTAGTATACTGTACAGCACAGATACGCAGTATTTT	CASSILYSTDTQYF
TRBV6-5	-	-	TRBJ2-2	TGTGCCAGCGAAGGCGGGGCGGCTACCGGGGAGCTGTTTTTT	CASEGGAATGELFF